The text below deals with one T cell receptor beta chain. Deletions cut 5 bases from V and 16 bases from J, with 18 bases between. The length of the CDR3 is 12 residues. Per germline, CDR1 LNHDA and CDR2 SQIVND (reference sequence). The sample originates from a study of blood T cell repertoires in COVID-19. Overall study context: Acute-phase and convalescent COVID-19 samples originated in the United States, Italy and Spain. Nucleic acid was either cDNA or gDNA, and it came from T cells, B-cell-depleted T cells, or PBMCs.

Authors' analysis steps: Counts of nucleated cells, estimated from reference gene primer amplification, were obtained. The repertoire was sequenced with immunoSEQ multiplex PCR; TCRdb's copy has only in-frame clones and lacks some. Clone size and V and J calls were adopted from that table, with D and trimming inferred from the DNA. The data show over 300,000 clones, 90% seen once. The J gene is TRBJ1-5, the V gene TRBV19; possible D gene TRBD1, 5 bases. The clonotype originates from a man aged 18-30 years with active or convalescent COVID-19. Sequencing input: peripheral blood. CDR3 sequence reads: CASSAGLWYSHF. The CDR3 coding sequence is TGTGCCAGTAGTGCAGGGTTGTGGTACTCCCATTTT.